The clone carrying this T cell receptor (beta chain) occurred many times. The antigen is unknown. The data were obtained in a study of regulatory T cells in long-lasting Graves disease. The wider study: Persistent Graves' disease required over 5 years of antithyroid drugs and positive TSH receptor antibodies.

Study-level findings and limits: The sample size was small, and this may have reduced accuracy.

Time point given: persistent/refractory GD, antithyroid drugs over 5 years with positive TRAb. PBMC-extracted RNA yielded the TCR library. This CDR3 comprises 11 residues. CDR1 is SGHAT and CDR2 is FQNNGV in the germline V gene. Trimming took 4 bases from V and 9 from J, leaving 4 bases between them. Researchers made TCR beta libraries by using iRepertoire HTBI primers and running Arm-PCR on CDR3 regions. Using its own MiXCR run on the multiplex PCR reads, TCRdb lists one record per CDR3 protein. This table has around 460,000 distinct CDR3 sequences, 20% to 25% appearing once. The sequence came from a female donor with Graves disease. Sequencing used peripheral blood mononuclear cells (PBMCs), obtained when the disease was refractory, from a patient treated with antithyroid drugs. The gene calls are TRBV11-2 and TRBJ1-6, with D unresolved. The CDR3 protein is CASSSLSPLHF. In DNA form, the CDR3 reads TGTGCCAGCAGCTCACTTTCACCCCTCCACTTT.